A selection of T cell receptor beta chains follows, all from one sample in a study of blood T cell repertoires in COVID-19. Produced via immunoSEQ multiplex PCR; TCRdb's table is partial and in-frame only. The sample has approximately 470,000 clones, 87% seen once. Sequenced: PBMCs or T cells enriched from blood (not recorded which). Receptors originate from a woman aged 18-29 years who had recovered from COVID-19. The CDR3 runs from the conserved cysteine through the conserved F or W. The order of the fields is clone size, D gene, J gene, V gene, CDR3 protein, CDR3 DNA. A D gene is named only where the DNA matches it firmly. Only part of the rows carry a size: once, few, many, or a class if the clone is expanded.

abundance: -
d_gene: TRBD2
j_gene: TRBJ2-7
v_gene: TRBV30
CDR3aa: CAWASGQRSYEQYF
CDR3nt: TGTGCCTGGGCTAGCGGCCAGCGGTCGTACGAGCAGTACTTC

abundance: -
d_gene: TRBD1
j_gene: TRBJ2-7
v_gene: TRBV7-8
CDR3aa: CASSLAGTGVLAEQYF
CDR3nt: TGTGCCAGCAGCTTAGCGGGGACAGGGGTCCTCGCCGAGCAGTACTTC

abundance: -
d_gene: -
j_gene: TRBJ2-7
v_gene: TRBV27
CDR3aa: CASRSTGRHEQYF
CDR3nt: TGTGCCAGCAGAAGTACGGGGAGACACGAGCAGTACTTC

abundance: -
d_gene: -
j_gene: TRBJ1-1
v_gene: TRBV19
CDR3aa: CASSIYSSTEAFF
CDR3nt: TGTGCCAGTAGTATTTACAGCTCCACTGAAGCTTTCTTT

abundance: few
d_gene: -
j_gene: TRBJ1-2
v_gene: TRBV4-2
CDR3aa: CASSSGDYYGYTF
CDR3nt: TGTGCCAGCAGCTCGGGGGACTATTATGGCTACACCTTC

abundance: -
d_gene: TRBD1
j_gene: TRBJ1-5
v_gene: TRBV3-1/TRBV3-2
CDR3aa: CASSQGTGGSQPQHF
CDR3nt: TGTGCCAGCAGCCAAGGAACAGGGGGCAGTCAGCCCCAGCATTTT

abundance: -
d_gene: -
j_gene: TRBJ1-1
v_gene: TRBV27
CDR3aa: CASSLTMNTEAFF
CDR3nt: TGTGCCAGCAGTTTAACAATGAACACTGAAGCTTTCTTT

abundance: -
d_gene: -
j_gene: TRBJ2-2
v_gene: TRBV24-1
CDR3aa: CATSNTGPNTGELFF
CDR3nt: TGTGCCACCAGTAATACAGGCCCGAACACCGGGGAGCTGTTTTTT

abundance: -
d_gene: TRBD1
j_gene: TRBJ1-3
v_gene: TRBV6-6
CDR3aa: CASSRDATGSGNTIYF
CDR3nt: TGTGCCAGCAGTCGAGACGCGACAGGGTCCGGAAACACCATATATTTT

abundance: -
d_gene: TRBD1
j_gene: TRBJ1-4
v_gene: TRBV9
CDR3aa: CASSVGLGQGSEESEKLFF
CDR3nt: TGTGCCAGCAGCGTAGGTTTGGGACAGGGGTCGGAAGAAAGTGAAAAACTGTTTTTT

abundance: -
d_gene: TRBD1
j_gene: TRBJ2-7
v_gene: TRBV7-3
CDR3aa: CASSPKLGQGANEQYF
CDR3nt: TGTGCCAGCAGCCCTAAATTGGGACAGGGGGCAAACGAGCAGTACTTC

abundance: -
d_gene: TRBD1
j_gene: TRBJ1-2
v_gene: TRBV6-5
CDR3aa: CASRPGQAYGYTF
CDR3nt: TGTGCCAGCAGACCGGGACAGGCATATGGCTACACCTTC

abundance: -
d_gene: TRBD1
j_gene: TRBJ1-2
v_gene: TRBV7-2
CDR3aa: CASSPGTGGHGYTF
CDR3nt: TGTGCCAGCAGCCCCGGAACAGGGGGACATGGCTACACCTTC

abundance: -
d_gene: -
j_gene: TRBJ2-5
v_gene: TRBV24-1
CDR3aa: CATSDTRRGGETQYF
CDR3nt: TGTGCCACCAGTGATACTCGCAGGGGAGGGGAGACCCAGTACTTC

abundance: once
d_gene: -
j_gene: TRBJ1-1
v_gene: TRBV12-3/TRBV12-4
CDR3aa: CASSPRRAEAFF
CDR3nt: TGTGCCAGCAGCCCTCGGCGGGCTGAAGCTTTCTTT

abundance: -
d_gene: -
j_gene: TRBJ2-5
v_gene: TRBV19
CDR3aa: CASSIHQETQYF
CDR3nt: TGTGCCAGTAGTATACATCAAGAGACCCAGTACTTC

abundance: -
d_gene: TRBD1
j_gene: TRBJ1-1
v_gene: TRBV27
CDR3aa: CASSLADRGKTNTEAFF
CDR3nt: TGTGCCAGCAGTTTAGCGGACAGGGGCAAAACGAACACTGAAGCTTTCTTT

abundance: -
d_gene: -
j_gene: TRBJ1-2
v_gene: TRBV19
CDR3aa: CASSHYVGTDYGYTF
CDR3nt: TGTGCCAGTAGTCACTATGTCGGGACTGATTATGGCTACACCTTC

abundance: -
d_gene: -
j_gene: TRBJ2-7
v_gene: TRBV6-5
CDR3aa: CASSYSSVTYEQYF
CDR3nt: TGTGCCAGCAGTTACTCGAGCGTAACCTACGAGCAGTACTTC

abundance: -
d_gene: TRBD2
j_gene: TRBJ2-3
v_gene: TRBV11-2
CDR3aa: CASSSHREGGDTQYF
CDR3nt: TGTGCCAGCAGCTCCCATCGGGAGGGGGGTGATACGCAGTATTTT

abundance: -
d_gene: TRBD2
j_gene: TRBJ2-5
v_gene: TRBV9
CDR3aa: CASSVSGGAWETQYF
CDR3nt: TGTGCCAGCAGCGTCAGCGGGGGGGCTTGGGAGACCCAGTACTTC

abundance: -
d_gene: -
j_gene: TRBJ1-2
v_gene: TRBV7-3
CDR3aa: CAILSGDYGYTF
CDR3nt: TGTGCCATTCTCTCTGGAGACTATGGCTACACCTTC

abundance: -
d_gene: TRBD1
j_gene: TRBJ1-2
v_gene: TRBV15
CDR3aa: CATSTLGQGYGYTF
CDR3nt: TGTGCCACCAGCACCCTGGGACAGGGGTATGGCTACACCTTC

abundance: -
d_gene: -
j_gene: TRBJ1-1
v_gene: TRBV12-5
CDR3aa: CASGLTGMYAFF
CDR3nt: TGTGCTAGTGGTCTAACAGGGATGTATGCTTTCTTT

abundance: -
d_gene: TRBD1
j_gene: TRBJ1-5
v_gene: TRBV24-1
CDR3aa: CATTDRGGQPQHF
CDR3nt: TGTGCCACCACCGACAGGGGCGGGCAGCCCCAGCATTTT

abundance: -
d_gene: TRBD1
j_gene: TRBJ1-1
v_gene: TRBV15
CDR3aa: CATSSIRGLGEAFF
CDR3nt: TGTGCCACCAGCTCAATAAGGGGGCTGGGTGAAGCTTTCTTT

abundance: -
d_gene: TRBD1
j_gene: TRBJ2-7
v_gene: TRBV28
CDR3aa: CASSSPGQVSYEQYF
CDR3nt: TGTGCCAGCAGTTCGCCGGGACAGGTCTCCTACGAGCAGTACTTC

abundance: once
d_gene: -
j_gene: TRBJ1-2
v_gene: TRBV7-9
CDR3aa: CASSLDKNYGYTF
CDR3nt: TGTGCCAGCAGCTTAGATAAAAACTATGGCTACACCTTC

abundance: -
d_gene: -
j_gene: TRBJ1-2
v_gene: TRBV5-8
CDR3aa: CASSLGLGDYGYTF
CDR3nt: TGTGCCAGCAGCCTGGGCTTAGGGGACTATGGCTACACCTTC